The source of this T cell receptor beta chain is a study of T cell responses to AZD1222 COVID-19 vaccine. Measured with immunoSEQ multiplex PCR; TCRdb has only the in-frame clones, and not every one. The data contain roughly 120,000 clones, around 86% of them seen just once; the ten biggest clones take up about 1.2%. The CDR3 length is 14 residues. Germline V gene data show CDR1 as MNHEY and CDR2 as SVGAGI. V lost 5 bases to trimming and J lost 8 bases, with 18 bases between them. Study findings and constraints: Across the whole spike, CD4 TCRs peaked at regions 160-218 and 743-854. It should be noted that donors were predominantly white British and more often female, and clonal diversity was possibly underestimated. Recipients of two AZD1222 doses showed rising Spike-specific TCR breadth and depth. Repertoires were obtained solely post-peak T cell response.

Of note for this clone: Its cognate antigen is unknown.

The sequence came from an adult in good health. The chain recombines TRBV6-5 with TRBJ1-2; D gene unclear. Specimen: peripheral blood, collected on day 0 of AZD1222 vaccination. The CDR3 sequence: CASSPPWVTGGYTF. Written as DNA, the CDR3 is TGTGCCAGCAGTCCACCTTGGGTAACGGGAGGCTACACCTTC.